This T cell receptor (beta chain) originates from a study of blood T cell repertoires in COVID-19. The overall study: Material from acute and convalescent COVID-19 was sourced from the United States, Italy and Spain. PBMCs, B-cell-depleted T cells, or T cells provided the cDNA or gDNA that made up the material.

As originally analysed: Nucleated cell number was recorded as an estimate derived from reference gene primer amplification. Some clones are missing from TCRdb's copy, which holds only in-frame ones; the method was immunoSEQ multiplex PCR. V and J calls and clone size are copied from that table; D and trimming were computed from the DNA. The data hold over 200,000 clones, with around 84% observed a single time. Germline loops: CDR1 MNHEY, CDR2 SMNVEV (reference sequence). J gave up 4 bases and V 5 bases, and 12 bases lay outside the gene matches. This CDR3 has 16 amino acids. The genes are TRBV27 and TRBJ2-3; TRBD2 matches 7 bases. The receptor was derived from a man older than 75 with acute or convalescent COVID-19. The specimen sequenced was peripheral blood. The CDR3 DNA follows: TGTGCCAGCAGTCCTAGGCCAGCGGGAAGGTCAGATACGCAGTATTTT. Amino acids: CASSPRPAGRSDTQYF.